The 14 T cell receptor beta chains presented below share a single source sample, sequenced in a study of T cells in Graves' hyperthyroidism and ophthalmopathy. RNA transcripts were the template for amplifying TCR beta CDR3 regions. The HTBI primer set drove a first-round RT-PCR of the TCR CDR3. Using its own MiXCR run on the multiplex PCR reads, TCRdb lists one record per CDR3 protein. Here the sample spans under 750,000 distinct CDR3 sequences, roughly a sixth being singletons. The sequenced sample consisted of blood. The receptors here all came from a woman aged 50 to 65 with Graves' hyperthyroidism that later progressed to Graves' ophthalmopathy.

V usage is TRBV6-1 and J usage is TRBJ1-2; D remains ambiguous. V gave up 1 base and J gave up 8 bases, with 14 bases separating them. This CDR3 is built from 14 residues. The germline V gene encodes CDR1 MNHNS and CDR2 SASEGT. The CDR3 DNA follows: TGTGCCAGCAGTGAAGTGGTTGGGTTCGGCGGCTACACCTTC. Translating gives CASSEVVGFGGYTF.

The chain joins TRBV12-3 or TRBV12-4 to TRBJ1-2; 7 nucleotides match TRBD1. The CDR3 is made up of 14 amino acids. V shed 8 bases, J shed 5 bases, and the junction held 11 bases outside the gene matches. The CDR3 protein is CASGRGQENYGYTF. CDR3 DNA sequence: TGTGCCAGCGGCCGCGGACAGGAGAATTATGGCTACACCTTC.

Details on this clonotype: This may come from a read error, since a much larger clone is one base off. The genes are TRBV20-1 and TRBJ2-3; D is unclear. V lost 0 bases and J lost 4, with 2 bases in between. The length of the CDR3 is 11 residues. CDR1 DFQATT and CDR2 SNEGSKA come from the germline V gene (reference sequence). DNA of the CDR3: TGCAGTGCTAGAGAGGCAGATACGCAGTATTTT. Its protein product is CSAREADTQYF.

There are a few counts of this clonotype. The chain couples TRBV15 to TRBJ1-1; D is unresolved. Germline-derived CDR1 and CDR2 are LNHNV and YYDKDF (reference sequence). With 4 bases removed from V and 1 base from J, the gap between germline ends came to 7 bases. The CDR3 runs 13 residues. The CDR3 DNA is TGTGCCACCAGCAACGAACCGAACACTGAAGCTTTCTTT. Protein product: CATSNEPNTEAFF.

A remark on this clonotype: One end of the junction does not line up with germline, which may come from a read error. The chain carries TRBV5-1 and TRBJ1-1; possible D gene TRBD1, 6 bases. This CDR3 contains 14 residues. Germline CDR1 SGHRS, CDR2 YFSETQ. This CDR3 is CASSMGFRDTEAFF. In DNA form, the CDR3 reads TGCGCCAGCAGCATGGGGTTTAGGGACACCGAAGCTTTCTTT.

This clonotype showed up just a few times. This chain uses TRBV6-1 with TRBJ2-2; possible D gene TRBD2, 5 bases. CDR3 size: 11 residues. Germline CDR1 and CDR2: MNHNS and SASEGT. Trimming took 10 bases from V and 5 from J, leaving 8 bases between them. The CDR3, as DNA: TGTGCCACGAGCGGTACCGGGGAGCTGTTTTTT. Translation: CATSGTGELFF.

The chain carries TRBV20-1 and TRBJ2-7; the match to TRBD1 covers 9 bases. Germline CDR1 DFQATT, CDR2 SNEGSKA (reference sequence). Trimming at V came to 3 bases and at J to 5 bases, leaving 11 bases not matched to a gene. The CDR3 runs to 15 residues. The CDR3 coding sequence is TGCAGTGCTAGCAAACCCCCGGGACAGGGAGACGAGCAGTACTTC. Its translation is CSASKPPGQGDEQYF.

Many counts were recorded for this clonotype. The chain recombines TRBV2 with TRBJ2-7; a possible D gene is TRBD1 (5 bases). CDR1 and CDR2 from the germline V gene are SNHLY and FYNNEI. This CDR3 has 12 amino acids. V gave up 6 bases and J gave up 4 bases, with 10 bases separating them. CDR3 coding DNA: TGTGCCAGCAGGACAGCGCGATACGAGCAGTACTTC. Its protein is CASRTARYEQYF.

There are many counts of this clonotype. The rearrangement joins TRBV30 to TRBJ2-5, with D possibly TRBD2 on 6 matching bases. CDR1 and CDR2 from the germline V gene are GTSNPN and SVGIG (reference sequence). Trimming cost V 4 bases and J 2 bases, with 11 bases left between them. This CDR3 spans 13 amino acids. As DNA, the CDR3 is TGTGCCTGGAACGCGGGGCAACAAGAGACCCAGTACTTC. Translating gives CAWNAGQQETQYF.

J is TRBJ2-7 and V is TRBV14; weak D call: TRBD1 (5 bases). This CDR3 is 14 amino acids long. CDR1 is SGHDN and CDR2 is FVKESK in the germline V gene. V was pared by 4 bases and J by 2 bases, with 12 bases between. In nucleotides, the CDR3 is TGTGCCAGCAGCCTACGACAGCGCGCCTACGAGCAGTACTTC. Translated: CASSLRQRAYEQYF.

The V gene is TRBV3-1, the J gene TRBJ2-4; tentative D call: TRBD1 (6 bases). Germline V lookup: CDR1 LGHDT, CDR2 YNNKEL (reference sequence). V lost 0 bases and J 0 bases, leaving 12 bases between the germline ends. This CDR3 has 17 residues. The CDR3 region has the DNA TGTGCCAGCAGCCAAGAGGGACAACCTGTAGCCAAAAACATTCAGTACTTC. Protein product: CASSQEGQPVAKNIQYF.

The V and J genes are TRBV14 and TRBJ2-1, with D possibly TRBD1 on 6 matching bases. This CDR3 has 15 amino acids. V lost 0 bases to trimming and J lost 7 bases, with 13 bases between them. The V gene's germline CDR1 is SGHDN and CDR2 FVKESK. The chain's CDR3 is CASSQDYGRGNEQFF. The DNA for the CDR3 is TGTGCCAGCAGCCAAGATTACGGCAGGGGAAATGAGCAGTTCTTC.

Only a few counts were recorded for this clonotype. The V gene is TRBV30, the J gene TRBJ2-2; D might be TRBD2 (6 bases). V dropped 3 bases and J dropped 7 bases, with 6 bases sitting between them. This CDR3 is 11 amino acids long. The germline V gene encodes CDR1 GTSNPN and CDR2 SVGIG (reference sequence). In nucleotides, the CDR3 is TGTGCCTGGAGGGGACTCGGGGAGCTGTTTTTT. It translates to CAWRGLGELFF.

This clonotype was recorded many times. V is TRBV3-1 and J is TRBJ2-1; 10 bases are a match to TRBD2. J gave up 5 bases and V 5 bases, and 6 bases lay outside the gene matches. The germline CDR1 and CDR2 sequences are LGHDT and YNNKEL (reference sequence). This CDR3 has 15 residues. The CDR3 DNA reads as TGTGCCAGCAGCTTAAGCGGGGGGGCTAACAATGAGCAGTTCTTC. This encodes CASSLSGGANNEQFF.